The 20 T cell receptor beta chains below all came from one sample that was sequenced in a study of cytomegalovirus exposure and HLA in healthy donors. The primer mix had 60 Vbeta and 13 Jbeta primers. Using immunoSEQ multiplex PCR, the repertoire was profiled, and TCRdb retains in-frame clones only, with some absent. The table lists under 200,000 clones, around 85% of them singletons, with about 9.3% in the top ten. What was sequenced was PBMCs. Receptor source: a man between 18 and 35 years old in good health and CMV-seropositive.

The sample holds a few counts of this clone. J is TRBJ1-2 and V is TRBV6-5; D is perhaps TRBD1 (6 bases). This CDR3 spans 13 amino acids. From germline, CDR1 is MNHEY and CDR2 SVGAGI. The V and J ends lost 5 bases and 2 bases respectively, with 9 bases between them. The CDR3 nucleotides are TGTGCCAGCAGTCCTACAGGGAACTATGGCTACACCTTC. Translated: CASSPTGNYGYTF.

The chain has TRBV7-8 and TRBJ1-2, with TRBD1 as a possible D gene (6 bases). Germline lookup yields CDR1 SGHVS and CDR2 FQNEAQ. The CDR3 is 14 amino acids. V was trimmed by 6 bases and J by 3 bases, leaving 14 bases between them. CDR3: CASSRRDIHYGYTF. CDR3 sequence (DNA): TGTGCCAGCAGTCGCCGGGACATTCACTATGGCTACACCTTC.

The chain combines TRBV6-5 with TRBJ1-4; 9 positions agree with TRBD1. Trimming removed 6 bases from V and 6 bases from J; junction bases left unmatched: 5. The CDR3 is 14 residues long. Looked up from germline, CDR1 is MNHEY and CDR2 is SVGAGI. CDR3 sequence: CASSRTGVYEKLFF. CDR3 DNA: TGTGCCAGCAGCAGGACAGGGGTGTATGAAAAACTGTTTTTT.

CDR3 region: CASSWDSSSYNEQFF. In nucleotides, the CDR3 is TGCGCCAGCAGTTGGGACTCCAGCTCCTACAATGAGCAGTTCTTC. The rearrangement links TRBV5-1 to TRBJ2-1; TRBD2 is a possible D gene (6 bases). The germline V gene has CDR1 SGHRS and CDR2 YFSETQ. CDR3 size: 15 residues. Trimming stripped 5 bases from V and 0 bases from J, with 12 bases between. Variable domain in full (rest from reference TRBV5-1 and TRBJ2-1): KAGVTQTPRYLIKTRGQQVTLSCSPISGHRSVSWYQQTPGQGLQFLFEYFSETQRNKGNFPGRFSGRQFSNSRSEMNVSTLELGDSALYLCASSWDSSSYNEQFFGPGTRLTVL.

The chain combines TRBV6-1 with TRBJ2-7, with 8 bases matching TRBD1. The J segment lost 3 bases and the V segment lost 5 bases, leaving 6 bases of the junction unmatched. The CDR3 has 14 amino acids. CDR1 and CDR2 from the germline V gene are MNHNS and SASEGT. This CDR3 reads CASSPTTGDYEQYF. The DNA of the CDR3 is TGTGCCAGCAGTCCGACGACAGGGGACTACGAGCAGTACTTC.

This clone came up once. This rearrangement joins TRBV6-5 to TRBJ1-4; 9 bases match TRBD1. J was trimmed by 8 bases and V by 6 bases; bases with no gene match: 7. Germline V lookup: CDR1 MNHEY, CDR2 SVGAGI. CDR3 length: 14 amino acids. CDR3 residues: CASRKTGGHEKLFF. Written as DNA, the CDR3 is TGTGCCAGCAGGAAGACAGGGGGACACGAAAAACTGTTTTTT.

This clone was picked up a small number of times. The chain recombines TRBV7-9 with TRBJ2-1; 7 bases fit TRBD2. V lost 5 bases and J lost 10; bases outside the gene matches: 5. The CDR3 loop spans 12 amino acids. Germline V CDR1 and CDR2: SEHNR, FQNEAQ (reference sequence). The CDR3 sequence is CASSPTSPEQFF. DNA of the CDR3: TGTGCCAGCAGCCCGACTAGCCCCGAGCAGTTCTTC.

V is TRBV7-2 and J is TRBJ1-1; 9 bases map to TRBD1. J gave up 11 bases and V 0 bases, and 7 bases lay outside the gene matches. Germline V lookup: CDR1 SGHTA, CDR2 FQGNSA. The CDR3 loop spans 14 amino acids. In nucleotides, the CDR3 is TGTGCCAGCAGCTTAGCGGCGACAGGGGGGGAGGCTTTCTTT. It translates to CASSLAATGGEAFF.

The gene calls are TRBV30 and TRBJ2-5; D gene uncertain. With 5 bases removed from V and 4 bases from J, the gap between germline ends came to 11 bases. The germline V gene encodes CDR1 GTSNPN and CDR2 SVGIG (reference sequence). The CDR3 runs to 12 residues. The CDR3 bases are TGTGCCTGGGGGTTTGGGCCAGAGACCCAGTACTTC. Protein product: CAWGFGPETQYF. The complete variable domain, with remaining parts taken from reference TRBV30 and TRBJ2-5, reads SQTIHQWPATLVQPVGSPLSLECTVEGTSNPNLYWYRQAAGRGLQLLFYSVGIGQISSEVPQNLSASRPQDRQFILSSKKLLLSDSGFYLCAWGFGPETQYFGPGTRLLVL.

The rearrangement uses TRBV5-1 and TRBJ1-2, with TRBD1 matching 8 bases. Germline lookup yields CDR1 SGHRS and CDR2 YFSETQ. The CDR3 has 17 residues. Unmatched junction bases numbered 10, after V lost 3 bases and J lost 0 bases. CDR3 nucleotide sequence: TGCGCCAGCAGCTCTATTAAAGAACAGGGGGCTAACTATGGCTACACCTTC. This sequence encodes CASSSIKEQGANYGYTF.

V usage is TRBV29-1 and J usage is TRBJ2-5, with TRBD1 identical over 8 bases. Germline V CDR1 and CDR2: SQVTM, ANQGSEA. Germline trimming cut 3 bases from V and 5 bases from J; bases unmatched to any gene: 8. The CDR3 sequence is 14 residues long. CDR3 amino acids: CSVDGTGARETQYF. The DNA of the CDR3 is TGCAGCGTTGATGGGACAGGAGCCAGGGAGACCCAGTACTTC.

The gene calls are TRBV5-1 and TRBJ2-3, with a tentative D call TRBD2 (7 bases). The V end lost 3 bases, the J end lost 4 bases, and 12 bases lay between the germline ends. The germline gives CDR1 SGHRS, CDR2 YFSETQ. The CDR3 has 14 amino acids. The CDR3, as DNA: TGCGCCAGCAGCTCGGGGGGCGGGGCAGATACGCAGTATTTT. It yields the protein CASSSGGGADTQYF.

The chain joins TRBV6-5 to TRBJ1-1; 10 bases match TRBD1. The V segment lost 4 bases and the J segment 1 base; nucleotides outside the gene matches: 6. Germline lookup yields CDR1 MNHEY and CDR2 SVGAGI. The CDR3 length is 16 residues. The CDR3 reads CASSSDRGLRNTEAFF. The CDR3 DNA follows: TGTGCCAGCAGTTCAGACAGGGGGCTTAGGAACACTGAAGCTTTCTTT.

The J gene is TRBJ2-6, the V gene TRBV5-4; 9 bases map to TRBD1. The V and J ends lost 4 bases and 2 bases, in that order; junction bases with no gene match: 7. CDR1 is SGHNT, CDR2 YYREEE, per germline (reference sequence). The CDR3 runs to 17 residues. The DNA for the CDR3 is TGTGCCAGCAGCCCCGGACAGGGGAGGGCTGGGGCCAACGTCCTGACTTTC. Its translation: CASSPGQGRAGANVLTF.

The chain couples TRBV19 to TRBJ1-1; TRBD1 matches at 9 bases. The V and J ends lost 4 bases and 4 bases, in that order; junction bases with no gene match: 13. The CDR3 spans 17 residues. CDR1 and CDR2 from the germline V gene are LNHDA and SQIVND (reference sequence). CDR3 DNA sequence: TGTGCCAGTAGTACCGGGACAGGGAGGGTTGTCGGCACTGAAGCTTTCTTT. It yields the protein CASSTGTGRVVGTEAFF.

The J gene is TRBJ1-2, the V gene TRBV30, with 10 bases aligning to TRBD1. The trim removed 0 bases at V and 6 bases at J, leaving 7 bases unmatched. CDR1 is GTSNPN, CDR2 SVGIG, per germline (reference sequence). This CDR3 region has 15 residues. CDR3 DNA sequence: TGTGCCTGGAGTGTGTTGGGGACAGGGGCAAATGGCTACACCTTC. Translation gives CAWSVLGTGANGYTF.

This clone appeared once. The rearrangement joins TRBV7-9 to TRBJ2-7, with 7 nucleotides matching TRBD1. The V and J ends lost 5 bases and 2 bases, in that order; junction bases with no gene match: 6. CDR1 SEHNR and CDR2 FQNEAQ come from the germline V gene (reference sequence). This CDR3 spans 14 amino acids. The DNA for the CDR3 is TGTGCCAGCAGCGGGCTTCAGGGGGCCTACGAGCAGTACTTC. As protein: CASSGLQGAYEQYF.

In this sample, this clone turned up once. The chain couples TRBV7-3 to TRBJ2-1, with 13 bases aligning to TRBD2. This CDR3 spans 16 amino acids. Unmatched junction bases numbered 3, after V lost 4 bases and J lost 3 bases. The V gene's germline CDR1 is SGHTA and CDR2 FQGTGA. The DNA of the CDR3 is TGTGCCAGCAGCTCCCGGACTAGCGGGGGCTACAATGAGCAGTTCTTC. It specifies CASSSRTSGGYNEQFF.

The chain has TRBV11-1 and TRBJ2-3; TRBD2 aligns across 13 bases. Germline V lookup: CDR1 SGHAT, CDR2 FQDESV (reference sequence). This CDR3 is built from 16 residues. V was clipped by 4 bases and J by 6 bases; unmatched bases: 7. CDR3 loop: CASSSLAGGLLDTQYF. The DNA for the CDR3 is TGTGCCAGCAGCTCACTAGCGGGGGGGCTTCTGGATACGCAGTATTTT. Using reference TRBV11-1 and TRBJ2-3 for the parts outside the CDR3, the full variable domain is EAEVAQSPRYKITEKSQAVAFWCDPISGHATLYWYRQILGQGPELLVQFQDESVVDDSQLPKDRFSAERLKGVDSTLKIQPAELGDSAMYLCASSSLAGGLLDTQYFGPGTRLTVL.

The chain is built from TRBV11-3 and TRBJ1-2; no reliable D call. V was pared by 3 bases and J by 1 base, with 6 bases between. This CDR3 is built from 13 residues. CDR1 is SGHNT, CDR2 YENEEA, per germline. DNA of the CDR3: TGTGCCAGCAGCTTTAATAATAACTATGGCTACACCTTC. Translated, it gives CASSFNNNYGYTF.